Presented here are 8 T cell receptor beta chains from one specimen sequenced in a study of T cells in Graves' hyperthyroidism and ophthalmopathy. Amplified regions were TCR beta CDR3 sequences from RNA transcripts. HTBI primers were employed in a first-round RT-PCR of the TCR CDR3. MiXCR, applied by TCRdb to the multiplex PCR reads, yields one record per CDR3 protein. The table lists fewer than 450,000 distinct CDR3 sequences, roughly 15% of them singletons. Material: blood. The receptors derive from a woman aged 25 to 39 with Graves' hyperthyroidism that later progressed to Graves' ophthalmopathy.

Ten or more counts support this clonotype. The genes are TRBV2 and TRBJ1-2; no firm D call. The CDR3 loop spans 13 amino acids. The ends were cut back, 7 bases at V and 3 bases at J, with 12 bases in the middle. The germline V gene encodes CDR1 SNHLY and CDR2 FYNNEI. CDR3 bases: TGTGCCAGCAATGGAGGGCGGGACTATGGCTACACCTTC. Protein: CASNGGRDYGYTF.

CDR3 sequence: CSAVTTDGYGYTF. The CDR3 DNA reads TGCAGTGCTGTGACAACAGATGGCTATGGCTACACCTTC. The chain couples TRBV20-1 to TRBJ1-2; no firm D call. Germline loops: CDR1 DFQATT, CDR2 SNEGSKA (reference sequence). The CDR3 spans 13 residues. V was clipped by 5 bases and J by 4 bases, with 14 bases between them.

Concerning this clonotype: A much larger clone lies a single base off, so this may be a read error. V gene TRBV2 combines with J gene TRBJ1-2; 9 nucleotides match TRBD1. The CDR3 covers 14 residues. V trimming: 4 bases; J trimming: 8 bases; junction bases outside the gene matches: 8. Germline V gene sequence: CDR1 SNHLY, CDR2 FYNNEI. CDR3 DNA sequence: TGTGCCAGCAGTGGGATACAGGGGGCGCTGGGCTACACCTTC. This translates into CASSGIQGALGYTF.

The CDR3: CASSLLGDYEQYF. Written as DNA, the CDR3 is TGTGCCAGCAGTTTATTGGGGGACTACGAGCAGTACTTC. This rearrangement joins TRBV28 to TRBJ2-7; the D gene could be TRBD1 or TRBD2 (5 bases each). The V end was cut by 1 base, the J end by 3 bases, with 7 bases between. Germline assignment: CDR1 MDHEN and CDR2 SYDVKM. The length of the CDR3 is 13 residues.

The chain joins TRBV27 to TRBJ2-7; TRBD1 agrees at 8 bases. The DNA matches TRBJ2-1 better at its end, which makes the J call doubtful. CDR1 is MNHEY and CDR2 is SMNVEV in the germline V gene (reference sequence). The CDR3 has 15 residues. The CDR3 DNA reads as TGTGCCAGCAGTTCCTGGGACAGGAGCTACAATGAGCAGTTCTTC. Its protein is CASSSWDRSYNEQFF.

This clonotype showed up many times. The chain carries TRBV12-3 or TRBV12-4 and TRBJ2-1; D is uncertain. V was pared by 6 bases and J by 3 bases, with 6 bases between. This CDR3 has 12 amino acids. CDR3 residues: CASSSVYNEQFF. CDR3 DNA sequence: TGTGCCAGCAGCTCAGTCTACAATGAGCAGTTCTTC.

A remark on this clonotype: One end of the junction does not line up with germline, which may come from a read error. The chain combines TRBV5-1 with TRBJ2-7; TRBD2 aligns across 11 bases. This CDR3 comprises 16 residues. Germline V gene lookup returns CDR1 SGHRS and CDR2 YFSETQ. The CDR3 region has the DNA TGCCCCAGCAGCTTGGCAGAGACTAGCGGGATCTACGAGCAGTACTTC. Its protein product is CPSSLAETSGIYEQYF.

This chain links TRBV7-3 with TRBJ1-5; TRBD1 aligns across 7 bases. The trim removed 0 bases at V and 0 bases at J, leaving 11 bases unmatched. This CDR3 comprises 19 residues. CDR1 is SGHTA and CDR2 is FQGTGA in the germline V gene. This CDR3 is CASSLTGGGTVYSNQPQHF. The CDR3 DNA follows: TGTGCCAGCAGCTTAACGGGGGGAGGGACAGTCTATAGCAATCAGCCCCAGCATTTT. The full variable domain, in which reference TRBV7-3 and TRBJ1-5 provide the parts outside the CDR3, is GAGVSQTPSNKVTEKGKYVELRCDPISGHTALYWYRQSLGQGPEFLIYFQGTGAADDSGLPNDRFFAVRPEGSVSTLKIQRTERGDSAVYLCASSLTGGGTVYSNQPQHFGDGTRLSIL.